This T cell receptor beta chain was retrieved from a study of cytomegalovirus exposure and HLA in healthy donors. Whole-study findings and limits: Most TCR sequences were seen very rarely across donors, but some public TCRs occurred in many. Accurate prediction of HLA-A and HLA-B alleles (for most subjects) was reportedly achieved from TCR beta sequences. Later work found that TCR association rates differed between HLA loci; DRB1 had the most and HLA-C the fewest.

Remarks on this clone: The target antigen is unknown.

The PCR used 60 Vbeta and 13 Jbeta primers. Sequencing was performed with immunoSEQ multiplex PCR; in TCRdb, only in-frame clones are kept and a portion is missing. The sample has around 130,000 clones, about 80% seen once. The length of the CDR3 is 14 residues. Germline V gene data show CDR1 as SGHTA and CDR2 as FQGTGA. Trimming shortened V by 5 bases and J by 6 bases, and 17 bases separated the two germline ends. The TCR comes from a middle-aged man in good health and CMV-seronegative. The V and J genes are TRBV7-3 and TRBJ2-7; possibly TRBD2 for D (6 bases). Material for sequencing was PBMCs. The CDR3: CASSPGTVGGEQYF. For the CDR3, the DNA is TGTGCCAGCAGCCCTGGGACGGTGGGGGGCGAGCAGTACTTC.